These 14 T cell receptor beta chains came from one sample sequenced in a study of beta chain features in type 1 diabetes. Overall study findings and caveats: Shorter TCRB CDR3s, moderately but significantly so, marked every one of the four CD4+ subsets in Type 1 diabetes patients.

Investigators reverse transcribed all isolated RNA, so they sequenced expressed TCRB transcripts. Measured with immunoSEQ multiplex PCR; TCRdb has only the in-frame clones, and not every one. The sample lists 95,000 to 110,000 clones; about 26% were seen once. The antigens these receptors bind are not known. The specimen sequenced was central memory CD4+ T cells from blood. These receptors came from a woman between 18 and 30 years old with type 1 diabetes.

This clone occurred a few times. The chain has TRBV27 and TRBJ1-5; no clear D. The CDR3 covers 12 residues. V was pared by 10 bases and J by 5 bases, with 12 bases between. In germline, CDR1 is MNHEY, CDR2 SMNVEV (reference sequence). The CDR3 region is CANGSVDQPQHF. As DNA, the CDR3 is TGTGCCAACGGGAGTGTAGATCAGCCCCAGCATTTT.

The V gene is TRBV5-1, the J gene TRBJ2-4, with D possibly matching TRBD2 (5 bases). This CDR3 has 16 residues. In germline, CDR1 is SGHRS, CDR2 YFSETQ. V lost 0 bases to trimming and J lost 2 bases, with 12 bases between them. CDR3 DNA: TGCGCCAGCAGCTTGGCCAAACGGGAATCCAAAAACATTCAGTACTTC. It is translated as CASSLAKRESKNIQYF.

The chain combines TRBV27 with TRBJ2-6, with 8 nucleotides matching TRBD1. The V gene's germline CDR1 is MNHEY and CDR2 SMNVEV (reference sequence). V was pared by 5 bases and J by 2 bases, with 8 bases of the junction left unmatched. The CDR3 covers 17 residues. This chain's CDR3 is CASSPGQGRTGANVLTF. The CDR3 bases are TGTGCCAGCAGTCCTGGACAGGGTCGTACTGGGGCCAACGTCCTGACTTTC. Full variable domain (rest looked up from reference TRBV27 and TRBJ2-6): EAQVTQNPRYLITVTGKKLTVTCSQNMNHEYMSWYRQDPGLGLRQIYYSMNVEVTDKGDVPEGYKVSRKEKRNFPLILESPSPNQTSLYFCASSPGQGRTGANVLTFGAGSRLTVL.

Only a few counts were recorded for this clone. This chain connects TRBV18 to TRBJ2-1; TRBD1 matches at 7 bases. The germline gives CDR1 KGHSH, CDR2 LQKENI. With 6 bases clipped from V and 4 bases from J, the junction kept 9 bases outside the gene matches. The CDR3 totals 15 residues. The CDR3 loop reads CASSSGTVRYNEQFF. DNA of the CDR3: TGTGCCAGCTCGTCTGGGACAGTGCGATACAATGAGCAGTTCTTC.

This clone occurred a few times. The chain carries TRBV5-1 and TRBJ2-7; D perhaps matches TRBD2 (5 bases). The V gene's germline CDR1 is SGHRS and CDR2 YFSETQ. Between the trimmed V and J ends, which lost 2 bases and 5 bases, there was a span of 20 bases. This CDR3 spans 16 amino acids. For the CDR3, the DNA is TGCGCCAGCAGCTTAGGTTCCGGGAAGAGCGTCAACGAGCAGTACTTC. This codes for CASSLGSGKSVNEQYF.

This chain joins TRBV30 and TRBJ2-2; perhaps TRBD1 as D (5 bases). There are 15 residues in the CDR3. The germline V gene has CDR1 GTSNPN and CDR2 SVGIG (reference sequence). V lost 0 bases, J lost 4 bases, and 12 bases lay in between. The CDR3 here is CAWSVLQGGTGELFF. In nucleotides, the CDR3 is TGTGCCTGGAGTGTTCTTCAGGGTGGCACCGGGGAGCTGTTTTTT.

The genes are TRBV11-2 and TRBJ2-1, with a weak D call TRBD1 (5 bases). Trimming shortened V by 10 bases and J by 4 bases, and 14 bases separated the two germline ends. The V gene's germline CDR1 is SGHAT and CDR2 FQNNGV. The CDR3 is made up of 13 amino acids. CDR3 nucleotide sequence: TGTGCCACCAAGGGGCCGTCTTACAATGAGCAGTTCTTC. Translation gives CATKGPSYNEQFF.

This chain links TRBV4-1 with TRBJ2-1; 8 bases are shared with TRBD2. The CDR3 extends over 14 amino acids. CDR1 MGHRA and CDR2 YSYEKL come from the germline V gene. V dropped 1 base and J dropped 14; count of bases not matched to a gene: 10. CDR3 sequence reads: CASSQARTSPVKFF. In DNA, the CDR3 is TGCGCCAGCAGCCAAGCAAGGACTAGCCCGGTGAAGTTCTTC.

This clone has a handful of counts. The chain links TRBV7-2 to TRBJ2-3; D is unclear. Germline assignment: CDR1 SGHTA and CDR2 FQGNSA. This CDR3 region has 11 residues. V shed 5 bases and J shed 5 bases, with 5 bases lying between them. The CDR3 protein is CASSTGDTQYF. The CDR3 coding sequence is TGTGCCAGCAGCACGGGAGATACGCAGTATTTT.

J is TRBJ2-3 and V is TRBV5-8; D is perhaps TRBD2 (7 bases). This CDR3 contains 15 residues. V shed 4 bases and J shed 2 bases, with 14 bases lying between them. The germline V gene has CDR1 SGHTS and CDR2 YDEGEE. The CDR3 sequence: CASSPRGAITDTQYF. The CDR3 DNA follows: TGTGCCAGCAGCCCTCGGGGGGCCATCACAGATACGCAGTATTTT. Drawing the rest from reference TRBV5-8 and TRBJ2-3, the complete variable domain is EAGVTQSPTHLIKTRGQQATLRCSPISGHTSVYWYQQALGLGLQFLLWYDEGEERNRGNFPPRFSGRQFPNYSSELNVNALELEDSALYLCASSPRGAITDTQYFGPGTRLTVL.

The chain couples TRBV6-1 to TRBJ2-1, with TRBD2 identical over 10 bases. The CDR3 runs to 15 residues. The trim removed 6 bases at V and 4 bases at J, leaving 6 bases unmatched. CDR1 and CDR2 (germline): MNHNS, SASEGT. CDR3 nucleotides: TGTGCCAGCAGGGCCGGGACTAGCGCTTACAATGAGCAGTTCTTC. Its protein is CASRAGTSAYNEQFF.

This clone turned up a few times. The rearrangement links TRBV5-6 to TRBJ1-1, with a weak D call TRBD1 (6 bases). Per the germline V gene, CDR1 is SGHDT and CDR2 is YYEEEE. The CDR3 totals 15 residues. The V and J ends lost 0 bases and 6 bases respectively, with 15 bases between them. DNA for the CDR3: TGTGCCAGCAGCTTGGGGCTGGGGGCGGGCGCTGAAGCTTTCTTT. Amino acid sequence: CASSLGLGAGAEAFF.

This clone was observed a handful of times. The chain has TRBV7-8 and TRBJ1-5; D gene ambiguous. The germline CDR1 and CDR2 sequences are SGHVS and FQNEAQ. V lost 5 bases and J 5 bases, leaving 10 bases between the germline ends. The CDR3 has 13 residues. CDR3: CASSLTVDQPQHF. CDR3 coding DNA: TGTGCCAGCAGCCTAACCGTGGATCAGCCCCAGCATTTT.

The chain uses TRBV7-7 and TRBJ2-3, with D uncertain. Looked up from germline, CDR1 is SSHAT and CDR2 is FNYEAQ (reference sequence). The CDR3 is made up of 13 amino acids. Deletions cut 3 bases from V and 6 bases from J, with 10 bases between. The CDR3 region has the DNA TGTGCCAGCAGCTTGAGGTTGCGCGATACGCAGTATTTT. It encodes CASSLRLRDTQYF.